Listed below are T cell receptor beta chains from one sample, sequenced in a study of shared clonotypes between healthy human individuals. This table comes from immunoSEQ multiplex PCR, and its TCRdb copy is limited to in-frame clones, with some not included. Among under 2.5 million clones, 85% to 95% were seen once, and the ten largest hold approximately 0.41%. Material: naive CD4+ T cells from PBMCs. These receptors came from a man aged 18 to 30 in good health. Some clones in this sample may be carry-over from other donors' samples. Both conserved end residues are part of each CDR3. The D gene is left open where the match is weak. Size is stated for part of the rows, as once, few or many counts, or as a class when the clone is expanded.

J gene	V gene	clone size	D gene	CDR3 protein	CDR3 DNA
TRBJ1-5	TRBV28	NA	NA	CASSINRQPQHF	TGTGCCAGCAGTATAAACCGACAGCCCCAGCATTTT
TRBJ2-2	TRBV11-3	NA	NA	CASAPRIGTGELFF	TGTGCCAGCGCCCCCCGGATCGGGACCGGGGAGCTGTTTTTT
TRBJ1-1	TRBV6-5	NA	TRBD1	CASRTGTGTEAFF	TGTGCCAGCAGGACCGGGACAGGCACTGAAGCTTTCTTT
TRBJ2-3	TRBV5-4	NA	TRBD2	CASSLRLAGGYTDTQYF	TGTGCCAGCAGCCTGAGACTAGCGGGAGGATACACAGATACGCAGTATTTT
TRBJ2-7	TRBV10-3	NA	TRBD1	CAISDTQGVQYF	TGTGCCATCAGTGATACCCAGGGGGTGCAGTACTTC
TRBJ1-4	TRBV6-5	NA	NA	CASKGSANEKLFF	TGTGCCAGCAAAGGGTCGGCTAATGAAAAACTGTTTTTT
TRBJ2-3	TRBV5-4	NA	NA	CASSWDISTDTQYF	TGTGCCAGCAGCTGGGACATTAGCACAGATACGCAGTATTTT
TRBJ1-3	TRBV6-5	NA	NA	CASSYNSLSSGNTIYF	TGTGCCAGCAGTTACAACAGTTTGAGCTCTGGAAACACCATATATTTT
TRBJ2-5	TRBV28	once	NA	CASIETRMETQYF	TGTGCCAGCATTGAGACTAGAATGGAGACCCAGTACTTC
TRBJ2-3	TRBV10-2	NA	TRBD2	CATLWGGRAGADTQYF	TGCGCCACCCTCTGGGGCGGGAGGGCCGGTGCAGATACGCAGTATTTT
TRBJ2-7	TRBV28	NA	TRBD2	CASSLFSGTGYF	TGTGCCAGCAGTTTGTTCAGCGGGACTGGATACTTC
TRBJ2-7	TRBV27	NA	NA	CASSLAGWGYEQYF	TGTGCCAGCTCCCTGGCGGGTTGGGGCTACGAGCAGTACTTC
TRBJ2-5	TRBV7-9	NA	NA	CASSLGGGVQETQYF	TGTGCCAGCAGCTTGGGGGGAGGTGTCCAAGAGACCCAGTACTTC
TRBJ2-5	TRBV18	NA	TRBD1	CASSLQGGAEETQYF	TGTGCCAGCTCACTACAGGGGGGCGCAGAGGAGACCCAGTACTTC
TRBJ2-3	TRBV10-3	NA	NA	CAISERQPGTDTQYF	TGTGCCATCAGTGAAAGACAACCAGGCACAGATACGCAGTATTTT
TRBJ2-7	TRBV28	NA	TRBD1	CAHSQGAVYEQYF	TGTGCCCACTCCCAGGGGGCTGTCTACGAGCAGTACTTC
TRBJ2-1	TRBV6-4	NA	TRBD1	CASSRDRGSYNEQFF	TGTGCCAGCAGTCGGGACAGGGGGAGCTACAATGAGCAGTTCTTC
TRBJ2-7	TRBV6-5	NA	NA	CASSRRQAAYEQYF	TGTGCCAGCAGCCGAAGACAGGCAGCCTACGAGCAGTACTTC
TRBJ2-2	TRBV11-2	NA	NA	CASSLGLPGELFF	TGTGCCAGCAGCTTAGGTCTTCCTGGGGAGCTGTTTTTT
TRBJ1-5	TRBV12-5	NA	NA	CASAHSKGPQHF	TGTGCTAGTGCCCACTCGAAGGGGCCCCAGCATTTT
TRBJ1-2	TRBV9	once	NA	CASSVVEGAGGYTF	TGTGCCAGCAGCGTAGTGGAGGGTGCGGGGGGCTACACCTTC
TRBJ2-5	TRBV6-1	NA	NA	CASSDSSIGTQYF	TGTGCCAGCAGTGATTCGAGTATCGGGACCCAGTACTTC